A selection of T cell receptor beta chains follows, all from one sample in a study of T cell responses to AZD1222 COVID-19 vaccine. The table came from immunoSEQ multiplex PCR; TCRdb's copy has only in-frame clones and leaves some out. The sample includes more than 110,000 clones, about 90% seen only once; the top ten take 4.5% to 6.5%. The sequencing here drew on peripheral blood, taken on day 0 of AZD1222 vaccination. The receptors originated from an adult in good health. Each CDR3 is given with its conserved first and last residue. D genes are given only for firm matches. The listing skips clone size in some rows; elsewhere it reads once, few, many or a size class.

TRBD1 | TRBJ1-1 | TRBV7-2 | . | CASSFRGSGTDLNTEAFF | TGTGCCAGCAGCTTTAGGGGATCCGGGACAGACTTGAACACTGAAGCTTTCTTT
TRBD2 | TRBJ2-1 | TRBV6-5 | once | CASSYSLAGGYNEQFF | TGTGCCAGCAGTTACTCTCTAGCGGGAGGGTACAATGAGCAGTTCTTC
TRBD1 | TRBJ2-1 | TRBV5-8 | . | CASSLGNRGPTYNEQFF | TGTGCCAGCAGCTTGGGGAACAGGGGTCCTACCTACAATGAGCAGTTCTTC
. | TRBJ1-2 | TRBV29-1 | . | CSAPVGYGYTF | TGCAGCGCCCCGGTGGGCTATGGCTACACCTTC
. | TRBJ1-5 | TRBV28 | . | CASQDYSNQPQHF | TGTGCCAGCCAAGACTATAGCAATCAGCCCCAGCATTTT
. | TRBJ2-1 | TRBV9 | . | CASSAGDRYNEQFF | TGTGCCAGCAGCGCAGGAGACAGGTACAATGAGCAGTTCTTC
. | TRBJ1-3 | TRBV19 | . | CASSIWPRRDRNSGNTIYF | TGTGCCAGTAGTATATGGCCTCGCCGTGACCGAAACTCTGGAAACACCATATATTTT
. | TRBJ2-7 | TRBV11-2 | . | CASSQAQAGSVQYF | TGTGCCAGCAGCCAAGCGCAGGCAGGGAGCGTGCAGTACTTC
TRBD1 | TRBJ1-1 | TRBV28 | . | CASKEGTGHTEAFF | TGTGCCAGCAAGGAGGGGACAGGCCACACTGAAGCTTTCTTT
TRBD1 | TRBJ2-1 | TRBV5-1 | . | CASSSYRGVDNEQFF | TGCGCCAGCAGCTCCTACAGGGGGGTCGACAATGAGCAGTTCTTC
. | TRBJ1-6 | TRBV14 | . | CASSPRRTDNSPLHF | TGTGCCAGCAGCCCTCGAAGGACAGATAATTCACCCCTCCACTTT
. | TRBJ1-1 | TRBV19 | . | CASSIRWDTNTEAFF | TGTGCCAGTAGTATTCGGTGGGATACGAACACTGAAGCTTTCTTT
TRBD2 | TRBJ2-3 | TRBV27 | . | CASSQAGAVDTQYF | TGTGCCAGCAGCCAAGCGGGAGCGGTAGATACGCAGTATTTT
. | TRBJ2-1 | TRBV29-1 | . | CSAAPLREQFF | TGCAGCGCTGCGCCTCTAAGGGAGCAGTTCTTC
. | TRBJ2-1 | TRBV15 | . | CATSRLRRGEQFF | TGTGCCACCAGCAGATTGAGGCGAGGTGAGCAGTTCTTC
. | TRBJ1-1 | TRBV5-1 | . | CASSIGQETRYTEAFF | TGCGCCAGCAGCATTGGGCAGGAAACTCGGTACACTGAAGCTTTCTTT
TRBD1 | TRBJ1-1 | TRBV10-3 | . | CAIGAGGENTEAFF | TGTGCCATCGGGGCAGGGGGCGAAAACACTGAAGCTTTCTTT
TRBD2 | TRBJ2-7 | TRBV18 | . | CASSPLGTSGYEQYF | TGTGCCAGCTCACCTCTCGGGACTAGCGGCTACGAGCAGTACTTC
. | TRBJ1-2 | TRBV7-9 | . | CASSRIENYGYTF | TGTGCCAGCAGCCGTATAGAGAACTATGGCTACACCTTC
. | TRBJ2-2 | TRBV7-2 | . | CASSLAGLRLNTGELFF | TGTGCCAGCAGCTTGGCTGGACTCCGTCTCAACACCGGGGAGCTGTTTTTT
. | TRBJ1-1 | TRBV28 | . | CASSPPGSGTEAFF | TGTGCCAGCAGCCCCCCAGGGTCGGGCACTGAAGCTTTCTTT
. | TRBJ1-2 | TRBV7-6 | . | CASSLVICRFYTF | TGTGCCAGCAGCTTAGTGATATGCAGGTTTTACACCTTC
TRBD1 | TRBJ1-2 | TRBV10-3 | . | CAISGDRGLNYGYTF | TGTGCCATCAGTGGGGACAGGGGGCTAAACTATGGCTACACCTTC